The 32 T cell receptor beta chains presented below share a single source sample, sequenced in a study of CD8 T cells in ankylosing spondylitis. These receptors' targets are unknown. One entry per CDR3 protein results from TCRdb running MiXCR on the 5' RACE reads. The sample lists 670,000 or so distinct CDR3 sequences, under 20% occurring once. Study-wide points: A TCR beta motif of several highly homologous variants seemed to mark ankylosing spondylitis blood.

The specimen sequenced was blood, either unsorted or a sorted T cell fraction (not recorded which). All receptors come from a male donor with ankylosing spondylitis.

The chain uses TRBV5-1 and TRBJ1-6; 8 bases agree with TRBD1. The CDR3 sequence is 14 residues long. The trim removed 9 bases at V and 8 bases at J, leaving 10 bases unmatched. Germline V gene data show CDR1 as SGHRS and CDR2 as YFSETQ. CDR3 in amino acids: CATSKGQEYSPLHF. The CDR3 region has the DNA TGCGCCACCTCCAAGGGACAGGAGTATTCACCCCTCCACTTT.

The rearrangement joins TRBV5-1 to TRBJ2-1, with 7 bases identical to TRBD2. The CDR3 runs to 15 residues. V lost 2 bases, J lost 8 bases, and 10 bases stayed unmatched. The germline V gene encodes CDR1 SGHRS and CDR2 YFSETQ. The chain's CDR3 is CASSFGTGGIDEQFF. The CDR3 nucleotides read TGCGCCAGCAGCTTCGGGACCGGGGGGATCGATGAGCAGTTCTTC.

The chain uses TRBV29-1 and TRBJ1-1, with a tentative D call TRBD1 (6 bases). The V end was cut by 5 bases, the J end by 9 bases, with 13 bases between. The germline CDR1 and CDR2 sequences are SQVTM and ANQGSEA. CDR3 length: 11 residues. The CDR3 DNA is TGCAGCGTTCCTTGGGGGGGGCAAGCTTTCTTT. Translating it yields CSVPWGGQAFF.

This clonotype was seen more than once but under ten times. The chain uses TRBV5-6 and TRBJ1-2; D ambiguous. The germline gives CDR1 SGHDT, CDR2 YYEEEE. With 0 bases removed from V and 8 bases from J, the gap between germline ends came to 11 bases. This CDR3 contains 13 residues. In DNA, the CDR3 is TGTGCCAGCAGCTTGGAAGTCTCTTGGGGCTACACCTTC. This translates into CASSLEVSWGYTF.

This sequence joins TRBV5-1 and TRBJ2-1, with D uncertain. The germline V gene has CDR1 SGHRS and CDR2 YFSETQ. This CDR3 has 16 residues. Deletions cut 3 bases from V and 0 bases from J, with 13 bases between. CDR3 protein: CASSWNSPSSYNEQFF. For the CDR3, the DNA is TGCGCCAGCAGCTGGAACAGCCCGAGCTCCTACAATGAGCAGTTCTTC. Drawing the rest from reference TRBV5-1 and TRBJ2-1, the complete variable domain is KAGVTQTPRYLIKTRGQQVTLSCSPISGHRSVSWYQQTPGQGLQFLFEYFSETQRNKGNFPGRFSGRQFSNSRSEMNVSTLELGDSALYLCASSWNSPSSYNEQFFGPGTRLTVL.

The chain uses TRBV12-3 or TRBV12-4 and TRBJ2-1; either TRBD1 or TRBD2 may supply D (6 bases each). The CDR3 covers 12 residues. Trimming took 10 bases from V and 6 from J, leaving 13 bases between them. In nucleotides, the CDR3 is TGTGCCACCCAGGGGACTGGCAATGAGCAGTTCTTC. This encodes CATQGTGNEQFF.

This clonotype was found a few times. The V gene is TRBV12-3 or TRBV12-4, the J gene TRBJ2-3, with 7 nucleotides matching TRBD1. After removal of 6 bases from V and 1 base from J, the junction contained 13 bases not matched to a gene. This CDR3 is built from 17 residues. CDR3 protein: CASSLKTGSLRTDTQYF. CDR3 bases: TGTGCCAGCAGCCTAAAGACAGGGAGTCTGCGCACAGATACGCAGTATTTT.

This sequence joins TRBV3-1 and TRBJ1-4, with D possibly TRBD1 on 6 matching bases. The CDR3 loop spans 14 amino acids. CDR1 and CDR2 from the germline V gene are LGHDT and YNNKEL (reference sequence). Trimming stripped 4 bases from V and 6 bases from J, with 12 bases between. CDR3 amino acids: CASSPRTADEKLFF. CDR3 bases: TGTGCCAGCAGCCCGCGGACAGCAGATGAAAAACTGTTTTTT.

This clonotype was detected only a few times. This chain joins TRBV20-1 and TRBJ1-2; no reliable D call. CDR3 length equals 13 residues. Per germline, CDR1 DFQATT and CDR2 SNEGSKA (reference sequence). Between the trimmed V and J ends, which lost 2 bases and 8 bases, there was a span of 15 bases. The CDR3 DNA follows: TGCAGTGCTAGACCCCCACCGTTGGGAGGCTACACCTTC. Amino acid sequence: CSARPPPLGGYTF.

This rearrangement joins TRBV5-1 to TRBJ2-5; TRBD1 aligns across 8 bases. There are 15 residues in the CDR3. The V gene's germline CDR1 is SGHRS and CDR2 YFSETQ. Trimming removed 10 bases from V and 1 base from J; junction bases left unmatched: 12. The CDR3 DNA sequence: TGCGCCTGTCGTTTAGGGACAGGTCGCCAAGAGACCCAGTACTTC. This sequence encodes CACRLGTGRQETQYF.

In its sample, this clonotype was seen a few times. The V and J genes are TRBV20-1 and TRBJ2-7; tentatively, D is TRBD2 (5 bases). Trimming left V 0 bases short and J 4 bases short, with 16 bases between. CDR1 and CDR2 from the germline V gene are DFQATT and SNEGSKA (reference sequence). The CDR3 totals 15 residues. The CDR3 DNA sequence: TGCAGTGCTAGAGATGAGGAGGACGTGGGGTACGAGCAGTACTTC. Protein sequence: CSARDEEDVGYEQYF.

This clonotype showed up just a few times. The genes are TRBV10-3 and TRBJ1-4; 9 nucleotides match TRBD1. The junction had 3 bases not matched to a gene; V was cut back by 5 bases and J by 2 bases. The germline gives CDR1 ENHRY, CDR2 SYGVKD. The CDR3 loop spans 15 amino acids. This CDR3 is CAISSQGATNEKLFF. In nucleotides, the CDR3 is TGTGCCATCAGTTCACAGGGGGCGACTAATGAAAAACTGTTTTTT.

This chain links TRBV15 with TRBJ1-2, with D tentatively TRBD1 (6 bases). V lost 3 bases, J lost 3 bases, and 14 bases lay in between. Germline V gene sequence: CDR1 LNHNV, CDR2 YYDKDF (reference sequence). The CDR3 is 15 amino acids. The CDR3: CATSREQGTHYGYTF. In nucleotides, the CDR3 is TGTGCCACCAGCAGGGAACAGGGAACCCACTATGGCTACACCTTC.

The rearrangement links TRBV5-1 to TRBJ2-1; D is ambiguous. V was shortened by 0 bases and J by 7 bases, with 17 bases between the two germline ends. Germline V gives CDR1 SGHRS, CDR2 YFSETQ. The CDR3 spans 16 residues. The CDR3 here is CASSLESPRFVNEQFF. CDR3 coding DNA: TGCGCCAGCAGCTTGGAATCGCCCCGATTCGTGAATGAGCAGTTCTTC. Using reference TRBV5-1 and TRBJ2-1 for the parts outside the CDR3, the full variable domain is KAGVTQTPRYLIKTRGQQVTLSCSPISGHRSVSWYQQTPGQGLQFLFEYFSETQRNKGNFPGRFSGRQFSNSRSEMNVSTLELGDSALYLCASSLESPRFVNEQFFGPGTRLTVL.

The rearrangement joins TRBV3-1 to TRBJ2-7; no definite D call. CDR1 and CDR2 (germline): LGHDT, YNNKEL (reference sequence). The V end was cut by 4 bases, the J end by 2 bases, with 12 bases between. The CDR3 is made up of 14 amino acids. Here the CDR3 reads CASSPGFGAYEQYF. For the CDR3, the DNA is TGTGCCAGCAGCCCTGGATTTGGGGCCTACGAGCAGTACTTC.

This chain links TRBV5-5 with TRBJ2-5; 8 positions agree with TRBD2. The CDR3 has 14 residues. Germline CDR1 reads SGHKS; CDR2 reads YYEKEE (reference sequence). V was clipped by 3 bases and J by 5 bases; unmatched bases: 6. The CDR3 coding sequence is TGTGCCAGCAGCTCTGACGGCGGGAGGGAGACCCAGTACTTC. This encodes CASSSDGGRETQYF. Complete variable domain (other parts from reference TRBV5-5 and TRBJ2-5): DAGVTQSPTHLIKTRGQQVTLRCSPISGHKSVSWYQQVLGQGPQFIFQYYEKEERGRGNFPDRFSARQFPNYSSELNVNALLLGDSALYLCASSSDGGRETQYFGPGTRLLVL.

The chain recombines TRBV6-2 or TRBV6-3 with TRBJ2-7; the match to TRBD2 covers 8 bases. The CDR3 runs to 15 residues. J lost 5 bases, V lost 0 bases, and 6 bases had no gene match. CDR1 and CDR2 (germline): MNHEY, SVGEGT. CDR3 protein: CASSYSRGRIHEQYF. The CDR3 nucleotides read TGTGCCAGCAGTTACTCTCGCGGGAGGATCCACGAGCAGTACTTC.

Many counts were recorded for this clonotype. The rearrangement links TRBV12-3 or TRBV12-4 to TRBJ2-1; 10 bases line up with TRBD1. Germline trimming cut 5 bases from V and 7 bases from J; bases unmatched to any gene: 5. This CDR3 contains 14 residues. CDR3 sequence: CASSPGTGVNEQFF. CDR3 nucleotides: TGTGCCAGCAGTCCCGGGACAGGGGTTAATGAGCAGTTCTTC.

The rearrangement links TRBV27 to TRBJ2-1, with D unresolved. There are 12 residues in the CDR3. The V gene's germline CDR1 is MNHEY and CDR2 SMNVEV (reference sequence). V was clipped by 6 bases and J by 4 bases, with 7 bases between them. Here the CDR3 DNA reads TGTGCCAGCAGGACGGAATACAATGAGCAGTTCTTC. It translates to CASRTEYNEQFF.

This clonotype has only a few counts. The rearrangement links TRBV9 to TRBJ2-7; 7 positions agree with TRBD1. In germline, CDR1 is SGDLS, CDR2 YYNGEE. The CDR3 loop spans 15 amino acids. V trimming: 3 bases; J trimming: 2 bases; junction bases outside the gene matches: 8. The CDR3 loop is CASSAQVTGAYEQYF. The CDR3 DNA reads TGTGCCAGCAGCGCCCAAGTCACAGGGGCCTACGAGCAGTACTTC.

This clonotype has more than one count but fewer than ten. The chain has TRBV5-1 and TRBJ2-5; TRBD2 agrees at 7 bases. V shed 0 bases, J shed 1 base, and the junction held 3 bases outside the gene matches. The CDR3 contains 15 residues. The V gene's germline CDR1 is SGHRS and CDR2 YFSETQ. The CDR3 here is CASSLAPSGQETQYF. CDR3 nucleotide sequence: TGCGCCAGCAGCTTGGCCCCTAGCGGCCAAGAGACCCAGTACTTC. Together with reference TRBV5-1 and TRBJ2-5, the CDR3 gives the full variable domain: KAGVTQTPRYLIKTRGQQVTLSCSPISGHRSVSWYQQTPGQGLQFLFEYFSETQRNKGNFPGRFSGRQFSNSRSEMNVSTLELGDSALYLCASSLAPSGQETQYFGPGTRLLVL.

This chain joins TRBV5-1 and TRBJ2-7; a possible D gene is TRBD2 (7 bases). Trimming removed 4 bases from V and 0 bases from J, with 17 bases in between. The CDR3 is 16 residues long. Germline assignment: CDR1 SGHRS and CDR2 YFSETQ. The CDR3: CASSTGGRGSSYEQYF. The DNA of the CDR3 is TGCGCCAGCAGCACCGGGGGGCGGGGGAGCTCCTACGAGCAGTACTTC.

The chain has TRBV7-2 and TRBJ1-1, with a weak D call TRBD1 (6 bases). The germline CDR1 and CDR2 sequences are SGHTA and FQGNSA. The CDR3 runs to 15 residues. The V and J ends lost 5 bases and 1 base respectively, with 14 bases between them. The chain's CDR3 is CASSAHPGQNTEAFF. CDR3 DNA: TGTGCCAGCAGCGCCCACCCGGGACAGAACACTGAAGCTTTCTTT. The entire variable domain, with the rest obtained from reference TRBV7-2 and TRBJ1-1, is as follows: GAGVSQSPSNKVTEKGKDVELRCDPISGHTALYWYRQSLGQGLEFLIYFQGNSAPDKSGLPSDRFSAERTGGSVSTLTIQRTQQEDSAVYLCASSAHPGQNTEAFFGQGTRLTVV.

This rearrangement joins TRBV4-2 to TRBJ1-4; D possibly corresponds to TRBD1 (5 bases). Germline V CDR1 and CDR2: LGHNA, YNFKEQ. The germline V and J ends were trimmed by 0 bases and 4 bases, with 9 bases remaining between them. The CDR3 covers 15 residues. CDR3 DNA: TGTGCCAGCAGCCAAGAATGGGACGGTAATGAAAAACTGTTTTTT. Amino acids: CASSQEWDGNEKLFF.

This rearrangement joins TRBV19 to TRBJ2-1, with D possibly called TRBD1 or TRBD2 (5 bases each). CDR1 LNHDA and CDR2 SQIVND come from the germline V gene (reference sequence). V was trimmed by 5 bases and J by 5 bases, leaving 19 bases between them. This CDR3 is 16 amino acids long. As DNA, the CDR3 is TGTGCCAGTAGTCCTCGAGGGGCAGGCCCAAACAATGAGCAGTTCTTC. It yields the protein CASSPRGAGPNNEQFF. The full variable domain, completed using reference TRBV19 and TRBJ2-1, is DGGITQSPKYLFRKEGQNVTLSCEQNLNHDAMYWYRQDPGQGLRLIYYSQIVNDFQKGDIAEGYSVSREKKESFPLTVTSAQKNPTAFYLCASSPRGAGPNNEQFFGPGTRLTVL.

V is TRBV11-2 and J is TRBJ1-1; D not resolved. The germline V gene has CDR1 SGHAT and CDR2 FQNNGV. This CDR3 spans 17 amino acids. Trimming removed 2 bases from V and 1 base from J, with 17 bases in between. CDR3 amino acids: CASSLSYLDEPNTEAFF. In DNA form, the CDR3 reads TGTGCCAGCAGCTTAAGCTACCTCGATGAGCCGAACACTGAAGCTTTCTTT.

This clonotype turned up a few times. The V call is TRBV12-3 or TRBV12-4, the J call TRBJ2-2, with D perhaps matching TRBD1 or TRBD2 (6 bases each). The CDR3 has 15 amino acids. Trimming took off 4 bases at V and 7 bases at J, with 16 bases between the two ends. CDR3: CASSSFPGAGGELFF. The CDR3 region has the DNA TGTGCCAGCAGTTCGTTTCCGGGGGCGGGCGGGGAGCTGTTTTTT.

DNA of the CDR3: TGCAGTGCTAGTCGAAGGACAGTGAGCTCCTACGAGCAGTACTTC. Its protein product is CSASRRTVSSYEQYF. This chain connects TRBV20-1 to TRBJ2-7; tentative D call: TRBD1 (6 bases). CDR1 and CDR2 (germline): DFQATT, SNEGSKA (reference sequence). With 3 bases removed from V and 0 bases from J, the gap between germline ends came to 15 bases. The CDR3 is 15 residues long.

This clonotype was seen only a few times. The rearrangement links TRBV11-3 to TRBJ2-1; D gene unclear. This CDR3 is 13 amino acids long. Trimming removed 5 bases from V and 10 bases from J, with 15 bases in between. Looked up from germline, CDR1 is SGHNT and CDR2 is YENEEA. The CDR3: CASSVGLGYEQFF. The CDR3 nucleotides are TGTGCCAGCAGCGTAGGGTTGGGGTACGAGCAGTTCTTC.

This clonotype was seen a handful of times. The chain carries TRBV11-3 and TRBJ2-7; possibly TRBD2 for D (6 bases). Trimming cost V 5 bases and J 3 bases, with 20 bases left between them. Germline values: CDR1 SGHNT, CDR2 YENEEA. The CDR3 totals 16 residues. CDR3 DNA sequence: TGTGCCAGCAGCCCTAGAGTGGTAGCGGTGAGCTACGAGCAGTACTTC. It encodes CASSPRVVAVSYEQYF. The entire variable domain, with the rest obtained from reference TRBV11-3 and TRBJ2-7, is as follows: EAGVVQSPRYKIIEKKQPVAFWCNPISGHNTLYWYLQNLGQGPELLIRYENEEAVDDSQLPKDRFSAERLKGVDSTLKIQPAELGDSAVYLCASSPRVVAVSYEQYFGPGTRLTVT.

This clonotype was observed many times. CDR3 protein: CASSLHSGREQFF. The CDR3 DNA follows: TGCGCCAGCAGCTTACACTCCGGGAGGGAGCAGTTCTTC. The chain carries TRBV5-1 and TRBJ2-1, with 7 bases that match TRBD2. The germline CDR1 and CDR2 sequences are SGHRS and YFSETQ. Unmatched junction bases numbered 6, after V lost 2 bases and J lost 10 bases. The CDR3 is 13 residues long.

In this sample, this clonotype turned up a few times. V usage is TRBV5-6 and J usage is TRBJ2-7; tentatively, D is TRBD2 (5 bases). V gave up 9 bases and J gave up 3 bases, with 19 bases separating them. Germline-derived CDR1 and CDR2 are SGHDT and YYEEEE. This CDR3 is built from 14 residues. The CDR3 region is CAIGPGVRCYEQYF. Here the CDR3 DNA reads TGTGCCATCGGCCCCGGGGTCCGCTGCTACGAGCAGTACTTC.